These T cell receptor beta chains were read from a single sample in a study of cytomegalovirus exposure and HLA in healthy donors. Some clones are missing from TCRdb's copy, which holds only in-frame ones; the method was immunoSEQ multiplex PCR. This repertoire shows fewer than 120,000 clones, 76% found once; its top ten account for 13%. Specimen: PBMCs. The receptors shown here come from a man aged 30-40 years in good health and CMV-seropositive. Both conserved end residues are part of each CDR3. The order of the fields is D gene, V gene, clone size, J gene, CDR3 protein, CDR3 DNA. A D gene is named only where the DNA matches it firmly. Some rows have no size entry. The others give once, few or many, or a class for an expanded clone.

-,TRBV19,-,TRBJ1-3,CASSIRDSRSGNTIYF,TGTGCCAGTAGTATTCGAGACAGTCGCTCTGGAAACACCATATATTTT
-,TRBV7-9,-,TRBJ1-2,CASSLNLQDGYTF,TGTGCCAGCAGCTTGAATCTACAGGATGGCTACACCTTC
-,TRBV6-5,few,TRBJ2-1,CASSQGGYNEQFF,TGTGCCAGCAGCCAAGGGGGTTACAATGAGCAGTTCTTC
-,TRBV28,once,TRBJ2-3,CASSHSVDSTDTQYF,TGTGCCAGCAGCCATTCGGTAGATAGCACAGATACGCAGTATTTT
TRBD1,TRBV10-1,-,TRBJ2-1,CASSQDRGLQFF,TGCGCCAGCAGCCAGGACAGGGGTTTGCAGTTCTTC
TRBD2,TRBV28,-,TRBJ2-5,CASSGLAGSQETQYF,TGTGCCAGCAGTGGTCTAGCGGGGAGCCAAGAGACCCAGTACTTC
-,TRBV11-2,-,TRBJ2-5,CASSLGSVPETQYF,TGTGCCAGCAGCTTAGGTAGCGTTCCAGAGACCCAGTACTTC
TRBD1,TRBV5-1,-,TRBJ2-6,CASSFGQGPSGANVLTF,TGCGCCAGCAGCTTCGGACAGGGCCCATCTGGGGCCAACGTCCTGACTTTC
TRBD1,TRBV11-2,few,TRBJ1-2,CASSRFTGQGYGYTF,TGTGCCAGCAGCCGATTTACCGGACAGGGGTATGGCTACACCTTC
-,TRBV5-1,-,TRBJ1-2,CASSGTPGQNNYGYTF,TGCGCCAGCAGCGGCACCCCGGGACAAAATAACTATGGCTACACCTTC
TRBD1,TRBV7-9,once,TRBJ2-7,CASSGDRDLYEQYF,TGCGCCAGCAGCGGGGACAGGGACCTCTACGAGCAGTACTTC
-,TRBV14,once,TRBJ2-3,CASSWGEIDTQYF,TGTGCCAGCAGTTGGGGAGAGATAGATACGCAGTATTTT
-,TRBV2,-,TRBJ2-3,CASSPRVPSTDTQYF,TGTGCCAGCAGCCCCAGGGTCCCTAGCACAGATACGCAGTATTTT
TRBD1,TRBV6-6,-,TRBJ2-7,CASSYLDRVNYEQYF,TGTGCCAGCAGTTACCTCGACAGGGTGAACTACGAGCAGTACTTC
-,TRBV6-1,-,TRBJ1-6,CASSERSGDNSPLHF,TGTGCCAGCAGTGAACGGTCAGGCGATAATTCACCCCTCCACTTT
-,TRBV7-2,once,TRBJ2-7,CASSFASQYEQYF,TGTGCCAGCAGCTTCGCTAGCCAGTACGAGCAGTACTTC
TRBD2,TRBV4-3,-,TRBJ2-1,CASSQALGLDGNEQFF,TGCGCCAGCAGCCAAGCCTTAGGACTAGACGGCAATGAGCAGTTCTTC
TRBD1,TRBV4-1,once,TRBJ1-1,CASSKQGGNTEAFF,TGCGCCAGCAGCAAACAGGGGGGGAACACTGAAGCTTTCTTT
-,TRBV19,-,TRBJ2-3,CASSIGSRLGTQYF,TGTGCCAGTAGTATAGGATCGAGGCTGGGTACGCAGTATTTT
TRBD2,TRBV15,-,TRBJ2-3,CATSRASGATDTQYF,TGTGCCACCAGCAGAGCTAGCGGGGCCACAGATACGCAGTATTTT
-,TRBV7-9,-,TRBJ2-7,CASSLVGGANYEQYF,TGTGCCAGCAGCTTAGTAGGCGGGGCCAACTACGAGCAGTACTTC
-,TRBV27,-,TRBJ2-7,CASTTGGPIGEQYF,TGTGCCAGCACCACGGGGGGCCCTATCGGCGAGCAGTACTTC
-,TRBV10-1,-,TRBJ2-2,CASSEVDSTNTGELFF,TGCGCCAGCAGTGAGGTGGACAGTACGAACACCGGGGAGCTGTTTTTT
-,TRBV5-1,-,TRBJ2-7,CASSVPEKPYEQYF,TGCGCCAGCAGCGTTCCAGAAAAACCCTACGAGCAGTACTTC
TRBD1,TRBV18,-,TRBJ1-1,CASSLIRIRGRGTEAFF,TGTGCCAGCTCACTAATTCGGATCAGGGGGAGAGGCACTGAAGCTTTCTTT
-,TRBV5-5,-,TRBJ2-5,CASSWRGRRETQYF,TGTGCCAGCAGCTGGAGGGGGCGCCGGGAGACCCAGTACTTC
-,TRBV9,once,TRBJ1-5,CASSQAGHSNQPQHF,TGTGCCAGCAGCCAAGCGGGACACAGCAATCAGCCCCAGCATTTT
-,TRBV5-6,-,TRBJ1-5,CASSLNKNQPQHF,TGTGCCAGCAGCTTGAACAAGAATCAGCCCCAGCATTTT
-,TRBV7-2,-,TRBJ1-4,CASSLGPQGPNEKLFF,TGTGCCAGCAGCTTAGGACCACAGGGCCCTAATGAAAAACTGTTTTTT
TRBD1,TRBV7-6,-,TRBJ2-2,CASRPGPPTGEAGELFF,TGTGCCAGCAGACCAGGACCCCCGACAGGGGAGGCCGGGGAGCTGTTTTTT
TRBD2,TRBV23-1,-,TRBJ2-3,CASSSGLGGTDTQYF,TGCGCCAGCAGCTCGGGACTAGGGGGCACAGATACGCAGTATTTT
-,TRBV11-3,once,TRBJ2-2,CASSLAGEDTGELFF,TGTGCCAGCAGCTTAGCGGGGGAGGACACCGGGGAGCTGTTTTTT
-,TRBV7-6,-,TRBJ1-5,CASSPATSSGNQPQHF,TGTGCCAGCAGCCCAGCGACAAGTAGCGGCAATCAGCCCCAGCATTTT
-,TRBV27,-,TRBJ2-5,CASGPGEETQYF,TGTGCCAGCGGCCCGGGGGAAGAGACCCAGTACTTC
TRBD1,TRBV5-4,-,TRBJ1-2,CASSPDRVTFYGYTF,TGTGCCAGCAGCCCCGACAGGGTGACCTTCTATGGCTACACCTTC
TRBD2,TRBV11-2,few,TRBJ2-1,CASSLGDGPSGGEQFF,TGTGCCAGCAGCTTAGGGGACGGGCCTAGCGGGGGGGAGCAGTTCTTC
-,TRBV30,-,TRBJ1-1,CAWGLWDTEAFF,TGTGCCTGGGGGCTCTGGGACACTGAAGCTTTCTTT
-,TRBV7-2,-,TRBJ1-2,CASSPDKPIYGYTF,TGTGCCAGCAGCCCCGACAAGCCCATATATGGCTACACCTTC
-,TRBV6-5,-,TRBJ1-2,CASSRNGGDGYTF,TGTGCCAGCAGCCGCAACGGGGGGGATGGCTACACCTTC
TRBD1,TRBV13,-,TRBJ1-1,CASSQPDRTIEAFF,TGTGCCAGCAGCCAACCGGACAGGACTATTGAAGCTTTCTTT
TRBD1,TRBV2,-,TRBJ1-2,CASRRDRGEAGYTF,TGTGCCAGCAGGCGGGACAGGGGGGAAGCTGGCTACACCTTC
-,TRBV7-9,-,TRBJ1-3,CASTQAPSGNTIYF,TGTGCCAGCACCCAGGCCCCCTCTGGAAACACCATATATTTT
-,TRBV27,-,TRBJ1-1,CASSPVGENTEAFF,TGTGCCAGCAGTCCAGTCGGGGAGAACACTGAAGCTTTCTTT
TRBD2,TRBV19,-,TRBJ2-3,CASSMGLVFSTDTQYF,TGTGCCAGTAGTATGGGACTAGTTTTTTCCACAGATACGCAGTATTTT
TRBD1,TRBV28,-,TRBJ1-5,CASKGGQGVRGQPQHF,TGTGCCAGCAAAGGAGGTCAGGGGGTAAGGGGTCAGCCCCAGCATTTT
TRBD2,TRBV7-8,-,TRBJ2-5,CASSLALSGGRSETQYF,TGTGCCAGCAGCTTAGCGCTGAGCGGGGGGCGGTCAGAGACCCAGTACTTC
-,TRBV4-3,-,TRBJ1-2,CASSQAPKEEFYGYTF,TGCGCCAGCAGCCAAGCCCCAAAGGAGGAGTTCTATGGCTACACCTTC
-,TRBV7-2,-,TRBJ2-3,CASSRVRTDTQYF,TGTGCCAGCAGCCGGGTGAGAACAGATACGCAGTATTTT
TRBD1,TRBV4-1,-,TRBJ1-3,CASSQPGQTGNTIYF,TGCGCCAGCAGCCAGCCGGGACAGACGGGAAACACCATATATTTT
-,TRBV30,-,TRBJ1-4,CAWDTGRGEKLFF,TGTGCCTGGGACACAGGGAGGGGGGAAAAACTGTTTTTT
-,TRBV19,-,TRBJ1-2,CASTPRGGSYGYTF,TGTGCCAGTACCCCTAGGGGGGGCAGCTATGGCTACACCTTC
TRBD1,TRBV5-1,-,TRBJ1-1,CASSLAVKRDRGPVTEAFF,TGCGCCAGCAGCTTGGCCGTTAAAAGGGACAGGGGGCCGGTCACTGAAGCTTTCTTT